This is a list of T cell receptor beta chains from one sample in a study of read filtering for tumor transcriptome and immune sequencing. TCRdb re-called the reads through MiXCR, storing one row per CDR3 protein. This sample yields tens of thousands of distinct CDR3 sequences, of which about a fifth are seen a single time; roughly 13% belongs to the top ten. Source material: a population of CD138-negative cells sorted from bone marrow. The receptors here all came from a donor over 35 with multiple myeloma. CDR3s include the opening cysteine and the closing phenylalanine or tryptophan. D genes are given only for firm matches. Where a row states a size, it is once, few, many or the class of an expanded clone; other rows omit it.

abundance,d_gene,v_gene,len,j_gene,CDR3aa,CDR3nt
NA,NA,TRBV12-3/TRBV12-4,15,TRBJ2-7,CASSLMGMNAYEQYF,TGTGCCAGCAGTTTAATGGGAATGAATGCCTACGAGCAGTACTTC
many,NA,TRBV15,12,TRBJ1-4,CATSFQGEKLFF,TGTGCCACCAGCTTTCAAGGGGAAAAACTGTTTTTT
many,NA,TRBV27,14,TRBJ2-5,CASSDNWGAETQYF,TGTGCCAGCAGCGATAATTGGGGGGCGGAGACCCAGTACTTC
many,TRBD1,TRBV12-3/TRBV12-4,19,TRBJ1-5,CASSFPIKGHRGFNQPQHF,TGTGCCAGCAGTTTCCCCATTAAGGGTCACAGGGGTTTCAATCAGCCCCAGCATTTT
many,NA,TRBV6-5,16,TRBJ2-2,CASSYSGTANTGELFF,TGTGCCAGCAGTTACTCAGGGACGGCGAACACCGGGGAGCTGTTTTTT
NA,NA,TRBV4-1,15,TRBJ1-5,CASSRVEGAGQPQHF,TGCGCCAGCAGCCGGGTCGAGGGCGCGGGGCAGCCCCAGCATTTT
many,NA,TRBV11-3,13,TRBJ1-1,CASSLVRATEAFF,TGTGCCAGCAGCTTAGTAAGGGCCACTGAAGCTTTCTTT
NA,TRBD2,TRBV2,13,TRBJ2-5,CASSGTSGGGIYF,TGTGCCAGCTCCGGGACTAGCGGGGGGGGTATTTACTTC
many,NA,TRBV29-1,10,TRBJ2-1,CSVDLPEGFF,TGCAGCGTTGATCTGCCTGAGGGGTTCTTC
NA,NA,TRBV6-5,15,TRBJ2-1,CASRGIENSHNEQFF,TGTGCCAGCAGGGGTATCGAGAACTCCCATAATGAGCAGTTCTTC